The 23 T cell receptor beta chains below all came from one sample that was sequenced in a study of cytomegalovirus exposure and HLA in healthy donors. The protocol was immunoSEQ multiplex PCR, while the TCRdb copy is restricted to in-frame clones and leaves out a portion. Here the sample spans approximately 170,000 clones, about 85% being singletons. Input material: PBMCs. The receptors were gathered from a man aged 25 to 40 in good health and CMV-seropositive.

The rearrangement uses TRBV30 and TRBJ2-2; 7 bases align to TRBD2. Germline values: CDR1 GTSNPN, CDR2 SVGIG (reference sequence). The V and J ends lost 4 bases and 0 bases, in that order; junction bases with no gene match: 14. The CDR3 is 18 residues long. The CDR3 sequence: CAWIEGAGVNANTGELFF. The CDR3 coding sequence is TGTGCCTGGATCGAAGGGGCGGGAGTGAATGCGAACACCGGGGAGCTGTTTTTT.

The V and J genes are TRBV7-6 and TRBJ2-1; 11 nucleotides align to TRBD1. This CDR3 spans 14 amino acids. CDR1 SGHVS and CDR2 FNYEAQ come from the germline V gene. V was pared by 4 bases and J by 7 bases, with 3 bases of the junction left unmatched. The CDR3 here is CASSYRDRGNEQFF. The CDR3 bases are TGTGCCAGCAGCTACCGGGACAGGGGGAATGAGCAGTTCTTC.

This rearrangement joins TRBV6-5 to TRBJ1-3; TRBD1 aligns across 7 bases. V was pared by 7 bases and J by 0 bases, with 6 bases of the junction left unmatched. The CDR3 has 15 residues. Germline V gene sequence: CDR1 MNHEY, CDR2 SVGAGI. In DNA, the CDR3 is TGTGCCAGCACTAGGGACAGCTACTCTGGAAACACCATATATTTT. It codes for CASTRDSYSGNTIYF.

This chain joins TRBV30 and TRBJ2-6; 11 bases fit TRBD1. Germline V gene sequence: CDR1 GTSNPN, CDR2 SVGIG (reference sequence). The CDR3 is 15 residues long. Trimming removed 3 bases from V and 4 bases from J; junction bases left unmatched: 2. The CDR3, as DNA: TGTGCCTGGAGGGGACAGGGGGAAGGGGCCAACGTCCTGACTTTC. Translating gives CAWRGQGEGANVLTF. The full variable domain, with the rest looked up from reference TRBV30 and TRBJ2-6, is SQTIHQWPATLVQPVGSPLSLECTVEGTSNPNLYWYRQAAGRGLQLLFYSVGIGQISSEVPQNLSASRPQDRQFILSSKKLLLSDSGFYLCAWRGQGEGANVLTFGAGSRLTVL.

The V call is TRBV11-1, the J call TRBJ2-3; D unclear. The germline V gene has CDR1 SGHAT and CDR2 FQDESV (reference sequence). This CDR3 has 13 amino acids. V gave up 0 bases and J gave up 4 bases, with 5 bases separating them. The CDR3 here is CASSLAAADTQYF. CDR3 bases: TGTGCCAGCAGCTTAGCTGCGGCAGATACGCAGTATTTT.

The rearrangement uses TRBV19 and TRBJ1-2, with 10 bases identical to TRBD1. Unmatched junction bases numbered 18, after V lost 6 bases and J lost 11 bases. The CDR3 sequence is 16 residues long. Germline V gene data show CDR1 as LNHDA and CDR2 as SQIVND (reference sequence). This CDR3 is CASRPQRQGAFFGYTF. The CDR3 bases are TGTGCCAGTAGGCCACAGAGACAGGGGGCTTTTTTCGGTTACACCTTC.

The chain has TRBV30 and TRBJ1-2; D perhaps matches TRBD1 (5 bases). This CDR3 is 13 amino acids long. V was pared by 2 bases and J by 8 bases, with 15 bases between. The germline gives CDR1 GTSNPN, CDR2 SVGIG (reference sequence). For the CDR3, the DNA is TGTGCCTGGAGTCTGGCAGGGATGGGGGGCTACACCTTC. It codes for CAWSLAGMGGYTF.

The chain carries TRBV4-3 and TRBJ2-3; 8 positions agree with TRBD1. The CDR3 runs 15 residues. The J segment lost 0 bases and the V segment lost 4 bases, leaving 3 bases of the junction unmatched. Per germline, CDR1 LGHNA and CDR2 YSLEER. The CDR3 sequence is CASSPWTGSTDTQYF. The CDR3 DNA is TGCGCCAGCAGCCCCTGGACAGGGAGCACAGATACGCAGTATTTT.

The chain uses TRBV6-4 and TRBJ2-7; 8 positions agree with TRBD1. The trim removed 4 bases at V and 4 bases at J, leaving 9 bases unmatched. This CDR3 has 15 amino acids. From germline, CDR1 is MRHNA and CDR2 SNTAGT. The chain's CDR3 is CASSVGRGQVYEQYF. The CDR3 coding sequence is TGTGCCAGCAGTGTAGGCAGGGGGCAGGTATACGAGCAGTACTTC.

The chain carries TRBV4-1 and TRBJ2-5; D uncertain. CDR1 and CDR2 from the germline V gene are MGHRA and YSYEKL. Trimming took off 4 bases at V and 0 bases at J, with 9 bases between the two ends. The CDR3 length is 14 residues. The CDR3 DNA sequence: TGCGCCAGCAGCCTTCCAGCGTACCAAGAGACCCAGTACTTC. Its translation is CASSLPAYQETQYF.

The rearrangement uses TRBV18 and TRBJ1-4, with D possibly TRBD1 on 6 matching bases. V lost 3 bases to trimming and J lost 6 bases, with 11 bases between them. The CDR3 totals 14 residues. Germline CDR1 is KGHSH and CDR2 is LQKENI. The CDR3 is CASSPQGMDEKLFF. The CDR3 nucleotides read TGTGCCAGCTCACCGCAGGGGATGGATGAAAAACTGTTTTTT.

This chain uses TRBV7-9 with TRBJ2-2, with 8 positions matching TRBD1. CDR1 and CDR2 (germline): SEHNR, FQNEAQ (reference sequence). The CDR3 is 16 amino acids. Trimming removed 3 bases from V and 4 bases from J; junction bases left unmatched: 7. The CDR3 DNA follows: TGTGCCAGCAGCTTTTACCAGGGGGCGAGCACCGGGGAGCTGTTTTTT. Protein: CASSFYQGASTGELFF.

This chain uses TRBV7-3 with TRBJ2-1, with D unclear. The CDR3 runs 13 residues. Germline-derived CDR1 and CDR2 are SGHTA and FQGTGA. V lost 2 bases to trimming and J lost 7 bases, with 9 bases between them. The CDR3 nucleotides are TGTGCCAGCAGCTTAGAAATAGCAAATGAGCAGTTCTTC. It yields the protein CASSLEIANEQFF. Variable domain in full (rest from reference TRBV7-3 and TRBJ2-1): GAGVSQTPSNKVTEKGKYVELRCDPISGHTALYWYRQSLGQGPEFLIYFQGTGAADDSGLPNDRFFAVRPEGSVSTLKIQRTERGDSAVYLCASSLEIANEQFFGPGTRLTVL.

The V call is TRBV14, the J call TRBJ2-1; D call uncertain. The germline CDR1 and CDR2 sequences are SGHDN and FVKESK. This CDR3 has 16 residues. Trimming cost V 0 bases and J 2 bases, with 11 bases left between them. The CDR3 reads CASSQEAPVTYNEQFF. The CDR3 DNA sequence: TGTGCCAGCAGCCAAGAAGCCCCTGTGACCTACAATGAGCAGTTCTTC.

This chain connects TRBV19 to TRBJ1-1, with unresolved D. CDR3 length equals 16 residues. The germline V and J ends were trimmed by 7 bases and 0 bases, with 18 bases remaining between them. Germline loops: CDR1 LNHDA, CDR2 SQIVND (reference sequence). The CDR3 loop reads CASTPGGWFMNTEAFF. The CDR3 coding sequence is TGTGCCAGTACACCGGGAGGTTGGTTCATGAACACTGAAGCTTTCTTT. Full variable domain (rest looked up from reference TRBV19 and TRBJ1-1): DGGITQSPKYLFRKEGQNVTLSCEQNLNHDAMYWYRQDPGQGLRLIYYSQIVNDFQKGDIAEGYSVSREKKESFPLTVTSAQKNPTAFYLCASTPGGWFMNTEAFFGQGTRLTVV.

The V call is TRBV18, the J call TRBJ1-5; 7 bases are a match to TRBD1. The CDR3 runs to 16 residues. Germline trimming cut 3 bases from V and 0 bases from J; bases unmatched to any gene: 5. The germline gives CDR1 KGHSH, CDR2 LQKENI. The CDR3 protein is CASSPKGGYSNQPQHF. The CDR3 coding sequence is TGTGCCAGCTCACCTAAAGGGGGCTATAGCAATCAGCCCCAGCATTTT.

CDR3 protein: CASSLSPLAGGANTQYF. DNA of the CDR3: TGTGCCAGCAGCCTCAGCCCACTAGCGGGGGGAGCGAATACGCAGTATTTT. The chain uses TRBV7-3 and TRBJ2-3; TRBD2 matches 12 bases. This CDR3 has 17 amino acids. Germline loops: CDR1 SGHTA, CDR2 FQGTGA. J lost 7 bases, V lost 5 bases, and 13 bases had no gene match. The full variable domain, completed using reference TRBV7-3 and TRBJ2-3, is GAGVSQTPSNKVTEKGKYVELRCDPISGHTALYWYRQSLGQGPEFLIYFQGTGAADDSGLPNDRFFAVRPEGSVSTLKIQRTERGDSAVYLCASSLSPLAGGANTQYFGPGTRLTVL.

The chain employs TRBV2 and TRBJ1-2, with 8 nucleotides matching TRBD1. Germline loops: CDR1 SNHLY, CDR2 FYNNEI. The CDR3 runs 14 residues. Trimming took 6 bases from V and 6 from J; bases not matched to a gene: 9. This CDR3 is CASRLTGEGDGYTF. CDR3 nucleotides: TGTGCCAGCAGGTTGACAGGGGAGGGCGATGGCTACACCTTC.

This chain connects TRBV4-1 to TRBJ1-5; 8 positions match TRBD1. This CDR3 comprises 16 residues. Trimming took 0 bases from V and 7 from J; bases not matched to a gene: 8. Looked up from germline, CDR1 is MGHRA and CDR2 is YSYEKL. This CDR3 reads CASSQEGGQGGQPQHF. CDR3 DNA: TGCGCCAGCAGCCAAGAGGGAGGACAGGGAGGGCAGCCCCAGCATTTT.

V usage is TRBV4-3 and J usage is TRBJ1-1, with 8 bases identical to TRBD1. Germline CDR1 and CDR2: LGHNA and YSLEER. The V segment lost 0 bases and the J segment 5 bases; nucleotides outside the gene matches: 8. The CDR3 consists of 16 residues. CDR3 nucleotides: TGCGCCAGCAGCCAAGACCAGGGGGCGCGGGGGACTGAAGCTTTCTTT. This translates into CASSQDQGARGTEAFF.

The rearrangement links TRBV9 to TRBJ1-2, with TRBD1 as a possible D gene (6 bases). The CDR3 has 12 residues. CDR1 is SGDLS and CDR2 is YYNGEE in the germline V gene. V was clipped by 7 bases and J by 6 bases, with 13 bases between them. The CDR3 coding sequence is TGTGCCAGCTCGGAACAGGGAAATGGCTACACCTTC. This codes for CASSEQGNGYTF.

This chain uses TRBV4-1 with TRBJ2-4; 13 bases match TRBD2. V lost 4 bases to trimming and J lost 8 bases; unmatched junction nucleotides: 8. CDR1 is MGHRA and CDR2 is YSYEKL in the germline V gene. This CDR3 comprises 16 residues. The CDR3 loop is CASSPLAGGPVDIQYF. CDR3 DNA: TGCGCCAGCAGCCCACTAGCGGGGGGGCCTGTGGACATTCAGTACTTC.

This clone was observed a single time. The rearrangement uses TRBV4-3 and TRBJ2-2, with D possibly being TRBD1 (5 bases). The CDR3 is made up of 19 amino acids. Per germline, CDR1 LGHNA and CDR2 YSLEER. The ends were cut back, 0 bases at V and 0 bases at J, with 17 bases in the middle. The DNA for the CDR3 is TGCGCCAGCAGCCAAGATTATCGGACACCGATTTCGAACACCGGGGAGCTGTTTTTT. It specifies CASSQDYRTPISNTGELFF.